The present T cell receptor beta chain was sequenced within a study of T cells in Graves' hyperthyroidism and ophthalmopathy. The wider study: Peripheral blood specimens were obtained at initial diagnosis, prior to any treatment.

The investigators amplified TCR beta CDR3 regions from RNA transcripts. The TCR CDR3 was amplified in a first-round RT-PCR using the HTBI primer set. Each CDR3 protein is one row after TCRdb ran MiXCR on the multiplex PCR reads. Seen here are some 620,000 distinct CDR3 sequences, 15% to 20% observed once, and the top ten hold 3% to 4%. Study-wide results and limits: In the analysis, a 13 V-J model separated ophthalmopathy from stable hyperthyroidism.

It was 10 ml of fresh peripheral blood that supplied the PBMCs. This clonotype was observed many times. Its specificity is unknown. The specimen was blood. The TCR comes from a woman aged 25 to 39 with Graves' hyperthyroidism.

CDR3 protein: CASSYGTAGNTIYF. DNA of the CDR3: TGTGCCAGCAGTTATGGGACGGCGGGAAACACCATATATTTT. The chain is built from TRBV6-5 and TRBJ1-3, with TRBD1 as a possible D gene (5 bases). Germline V CDR1 and CDR2: MNHEY, SVGAGI. The V and J ends lost 3 bases and 4 bases respectively, with 10 bases between them. The CDR3 consists of 14 residues.